This T cell receptor beta chain was obtained from a study of blood T cell repertoires in COVID-19. At the level of the study: The United States, Italy and Spain provided the acute and convalescent COVID-19 samples. In each case, the material was cDNA or gDNA derived from T cells, B-cell-depleted T cells, or PBMCs.

In the authors' workflow: Amplifying reference gene primers gave estimates of nucleated cell counts. The method was immunoSEQ multiplex PCR; TCRdb's version includes in-frame clones alone and lacks a portion of them. V and J calls and clone size are copied from that table; D and trimming were computed from the DNA. This table holds approximately 150,000 clones, about nine tenths found once. V shed 5 bases and J 6 bases; nucleotides not matched to a gene: 3. The CDR3 has 12 amino acids. Germline CDR1 is SGHAT and CDR2 is FQNNGV. Sequenced input: peripheral blood. The V gene is TRBV11-2, the J gene TRBJ1-2, with TRBD1 matching over 7 bases. This TCR was sampled from a middle-aged man who had recovered from COVID-19. CDR3 in amino acids: CASSITGDGYTF. In DNA form, the CDR3 reads TGTGCCAGCAGCATCACAGGGGATGGCTACACCTTC.